This T cell receptor beta chain comes out of a study of blood T cell repertoires in COVID-19. Overall study: COVID-19 samples from acute and convalescent phases originated in the United States, Italy and Spain. In each case, the material was cDNA or gDNA derived from T cells, B-cell-depleted T cells, or PBMCs.

Per the authors' pipeline: Estimation of nucleated cell counts relied on the amplification of reference gene primers. Sequenced by immunoSEQ multiplex PCR; TCRdb stores in-frame clones only, minus some. Clone size and V and J calls were adopted from that table, with D and trimming inferred from the DNA. This table has some 220,000 clones, roughly 85% appearing once. Germline loops: CDR1 SQVTM, CDR2 ANQGSEA. The length of the CDR3 is 15 residues. After removal of 7 bases from V and 6 bases from J, the junction contained 7 bases not matched to a gene. The sample was peripheral blood. The sequence derives from a middle-aged man with COVID-19, enrolled during active disease. V is TRBV29-1 and J is TRBJ2-3; the match to TRBD2 covers 16 bases. The CDR3, as DNA: TGCAGCGCGGGGACTAGCGGGGGGGCCACCGATACGCAGTATTTT. Its protein is CSAGTSGGATDTQYF.